The next 22 T cell receptor beta chains were all read from a single sample in a study of control samples from healthy donors and cancer patients (dated by TCRdb to the early 2020s). The library was obtained by the immunoSEQ multiplex PCR assay. TCRdb took over this immuneACCESS table, retaining in-frame rearrangements with V and J assigned. Such tables are incomplete; in checked studies, under half of the missing clones stem from an unresolved V gene, and the remainder is unexplained. This sample lists about 410,000 clones; 80% to 95% were detected once. 6% to 7% of the sample is taken by the ten largest. The sample taken for sequencing was PBMCs. The source is a man aged 35 to 55 with head and neck cancer.

This chain joins TRBV6-5 and TRBJ2-4; D is tentatively TRBD1 or TRBD2 (6 bases each). The CDR3 is 15 residues long. Germline V gene data show CDR1 as MNHEY and CDR2 as SVGAGI. V lost 8 bases and J lost 1, with 15 bases in between. The CDR3 here is CASRRGVGAKNIQYF. The CDR3 bases are TGTGCCAGCCGAAGGGGGGTTGGGGCCAAAAACATTCAGTACTTC.

The chain recombines TRBV6-2 or TRBV6-3 with TRBJ1-5, with D possibly being TRBD1 (5 bases). Germline CDR1 and CDR2: MNHEY and SVGEGT. The CDR3 covers 16 residues. The germline V and J ends were trimmed by 6 bases and 5 bases, with 20 bases remaining between them. CDR3 region: CASSQRMTVDDQPQHF. CDR3 sequence (DNA): TGTGCCAGCAGCCAACGTATGACAGTAGACGATCAGCCCCAGCATTTT.

V and J are TRBV11-3 and TRBJ2-1; D perhaps matches TRBD1 (6 bases). This CDR3 region has 13 residues. Trimming shortened V by 1 base and J by 10 bases, and 11 bases separated the two germline ends. Germline V gives CDR1 SGHNT, CDR2 YENEEA. CDR3 region: CASSLVGGREQFF. CDR3 DNA: TGTGCCAGCAGCTTAGTAGGGGGTAGAGAGCAGTTCTTC.

This clone has only one observation. The V call is TRBV28, the J call TRBJ1-4; D unresolved. This CDR3 spans 14 amino acids. The ends were cut back, 8 bases at V and 5 bases at J, with 15 bases in the middle. Per the germline V gene, CDR1 is MDHEN and CDR2 is SYDVKM. The CDR3 spells CASLPGSRNEKLFF. The CDR3 bases are TGTGCCAGCCTACCCGGGTCCCGAAATGAAAAACTGTTTTTT.

The DNA of the CDR3 is TGTGCCAGCAGCTCCGGGAGCATCTATGGCTACACCTTC. This encodes CASSSGSIYGYTF. This chain joins TRBV3-1 (or the pseudogene TRBV3-2) and TRBJ1-2, with D uncertain. CDR1 is LGHDT, CDR2 YNNKEL, per germline (reference sequence). V shed 5 bases and J shed 4 bases, with 11 bases lying between them. There are 13 residues in the CDR3.

The chain joins TRBV4-2 to TRBJ2-3; D unresolved. V was cut by 4 bases and J by 2 bases, with 16 bases left in between. Germline CDR1 reads LGHNA; CDR2 reads YNFKEQ. The CDR3 totals 16 residues. The CDR3 protein is CASSPLIWANTDTQYF. CDR3 nucleotide sequence: TGTGCCAGCAGCCCGTTGATCTGGGCCAACACAGATACGCAGTATTTT.

J is TRBJ2-7 and V is TRBV5-1; tentative D call: TRBD2 (5 bases). The CDR3 has 15 amino acids. V lost 1 base to trimming and J lost 4 bases, with 15 bases between them. The germline V gene encodes CDR1 SGHRS and CDR2 YFSETQ. This CDR3 is CASSLNGERGYEQYF. DNA of the CDR3: TGCGCCAGCAGCTTGAATGGGGAGAGAGGGTACGAGCAGTACTTC.

The rearrangement joins TRBV9 to TRBJ2-7; 9 nucleotides line up with TRBD1. CDR3 length: 15 residues. The V gene end was trimmed by 3 bases and the J gene end by 5 bases; junction bases not matched to a gene: 9. The germline CDR1 and CDR2 sequences are SGDLS and YYNGEE. The CDR3 DNA reads as TGTGCCAGCAGCGCCCCGGACAGGGGCCGGGACGAGCAGTACTTC. This encodes CASSAPDRGRDEQYF.

This clone has just one count. This chain links TRBV7-2 with TRBJ2-3; TRBD2 is a possible D gene (5 bases). V lost 5 bases and J lost 8, with 26 bases in between. Per the germline V gene, CDR1 is SGHTA and CDR2 is FQGNSA. CDR3 length equals 17 residues. This chain's CDR3 is CASSLSHAAEFMSTQYF. The CDR3, as DNA: TGTGCCAGCAGCCTTTCCCATGCAGCGGAGTTCATGAGTACGCAGTATTTT.

This sequence joins TRBV7-6 and TRBJ1-4, with 7 bases lining up with TRBD1. This CDR3 region has 16 residues. From germline, CDR1 is SGHVS and CDR2 FNYEAQ. J lost 8 bases, V lost 5 bases, and 14 bases had no gene match. The DNA of the CDR3 is TGTGCCAGCAGCCCCCGGGGGGCAAGGGGGCAAGAAAAACTGTTTTTT. As protein: CASSPRGARGQEKLFF.

This rearrangement joins TRBV27 to TRBJ2-3; either TRBD1 or TRBD2 may fit D (6 bases each). Per the germline V gene, CDR1 is MNHEY and CDR2 is SMNVEV (reference sequence). There are 16 residues in the CDR3. V was trimmed by 2 bases and J by 4 bases, leaving 16 bases between them. CDR3: CASSLRGPNPPDTQYF. In DNA, the CDR3 is TGTGCCAGCAGTTTACGGGGGCCGAATCCCCCAGATACGCAGTATTTT.

V and J are TRBV5-1 and TRBJ1-5, with D unclear. The CDR3 is 15 residues long. V was shortened by 0 bases and J by 5 bases, with 12 bases between the two germline ends. The germline gives CDR1 SGHRS, CDR2 YFSETQ. The CDR3 sequence is CASSLDFGSYQPQHF. CDR3 DNA: TGCGCCAGCAGCTTGGATTTTGGAAGTTATCAGCCCCAGCATTTT.

The chain is built from TRBV7-2 and TRBJ2-2; 9 bases fit TRBD1. The V and J ends lost 4 bases and 5 bases, in that order; junction bases with no gene match: 11. Germline V gives CDR1 SGHTA, CDR2 FQGNSA. This CDR3 has 17 residues. The CDR3 protein is CASSSETGTGKTGELFF. The CDR3, as DNA: TGTGCCAGCAGCTCAGAGACCGGGACAGGGAAAACCGGGGAGCTGTTTTTT. Drawing the rest from reference TRBV7-2 and TRBJ2-2, the complete variable domain is GAGVSQSPSNKVTEKGKDVELRCDPISGHTALYWYRQSLGQGLEFLIYFQGNSAPDKSGLPSDRFSAERTGGSVSTLTIQRTQQEDSAVYLCASSSETGTGKTGELFFGEGSRLTVL.

CDR3 sequence: CASGAGANVLTF. The CDR3 DNA sequence: TGTGCCAGTGGAGCTGGGGCCAACGTCCTGACTTTC. J is TRBJ2-6 and V is TRBV7-3; no firm D call. This CDR3 is built from 12 residues. With 9 bases removed from V and 2 bases from J, the gap between germline ends came to 5 bases. Germline V gives CDR1 SGHTA, CDR2 FQGTGA.

The rearrangement uses TRBV28 and TRBJ1-3; no clear D. V shed 9 bases and J shed 1 base, with 13 bases lying between them. Germline V gene lookup returns CDR1 MDHEN and CDR2 SYDVKM. The CDR3 is 14 amino acids. In DNA, the CDR3 is TGTGCCAGTCTCGGCTGGGGATCTGGAAACACCATATATTTT. Translated, it gives CASLGWGSGNTIYF.

There are many counts of this clone. The V gene is TRBV29-1, the J gene TRBJ1-5, with 10 bases identical to TRBD1. Germline assignment: CDR1 SQVTM and CDR2 ANQGSEA. V shed 6 bases, J shed 7 bases, and the junction held 9 bases outside the gene matches. This CDR3 comprises 14 residues. CDR3 loop: CSVGPGTGEQPQHF. CDR3 in DNA: TGCAGCGTGGGGCCCGGGACAGGGGAGCAGCCCCAGCATTTT.

V is TRBV11-1 and J is TRBJ1-1; the D is unclear. Germline-derived CDR1 and CDR2 are SGHAT and FQDESV (reference sequence). The CDR3 covers 15 residues. The ends were cut back, 5 bases at V and 4 bases at J, with 17 bases in the middle. As DNA, the CDR3 is TGTGCCAGCAGCCCCTGGGCGGGGTCGGGCACTGAAGCTTTCTTT. This codes for CASSPWAGSGTEAFF. The full variable domain, its missing parts supplied by reference TRBV11-1 and TRBJ1-1, is EAEVAQSPRYKITEKSQAVAFWCDPISGHATLYWYRQILGQGPELLVQFQDESVVDDSQLPKDRFSAERLKGVDSTLKIQPAELGDSAMYLCASSPWAGSGTEAFFGQGTRLTVV.

The sample holds one count of this clone. The V call is TRBV7-2, the J call TRBJ1-2; possible D gene TRBD1, 5 bases. The germline CDR1 and CDR2 sequences are SGHTA and FQGNSA. Trimming stripped 3 bases from V and 11 bases from J, with 16 bases between. The CDR3 contains 13 residues. The CDR3 loop is CASSLPQEIHYTF. CDR3 DNA sequence: TGTGCCAGCAGCTTGCCACAGGAAATTCATTACACCTTC.

This CDR3 is CASSSRTGAYEQYF. CDR3 in DNA: TGTGCCAGCAGCTCTAGGACAGGGGCCTACGAGCAGTACTTC. The chain has TRBV5-4 and TRBJ2-7; TRBD1 agrees at 9 bases. There are 14 residues in the CDR3. CDR1 is SGHNT, CDR2 YYREEE, per germline (reference sequence). V lost 3 bases, J lost 2 bases, and 3 bases stayed unmatched.

The V call is TRBV18, the J call TRBJ2-2; perhaps TRBD2 as D (5 bases). The germline V gene has CDR1 KGHSH and CDR2 LQKENI. With 3 bases removed from V and 4 bases from J, the gap between germline ends came to 15 bases. CDR3 length: 16 residues. CDR3 sequence (DNA): TGTGCCAGCTCACCGCTTGAAGGTAGCGTCACCGGGGAGCTGTTTTTT. Amino acid sequence: CASSPLEGSVTGELFF.

This clone was found once. The chain joins TRBV10-1 to TRBJ2-3; D may be TRBD2 (6 bases). In germline, CDR1 is WNHNN, CDR2 SYGVQD (reference sequence). The CDR3 length is 18 residues. The germline V and J ends were trimmed by 0 bases and 0 bases, with 16 bases remaining between them. CDR3 coding DNA: TGCGCCAGCAGTGAGTCCCTCGAACTAGCACAAAGCACAGATACGCAGTATTTT. It translates to CASSESLELAQSTDTQYF.

The rearrangement uses TRBV6-5 and TRBJ1-1; no reliable D call. The V end was cut by 0 bases, the J end by 2 bases, with 7 bases between. This CDR3 has 14 residues. CDR1 is MNHEY and CDR2 is SVGAGI in the germline V gene. CDR3 sequence: CASSYSRQNTEAFF. Written as DNA, the CDR3 is TGTGCCAGCAGTTACTCGAGGCAAAACACTGAAGCTTTCTTT.